This T cell receptor (beta chain) comes out of a study of blood T cell repertoires in COVID-19. Measured with immunoSEQ multiplex PCR; TCRdb has only the in-frame clones, and not every one. The table lists about 120,000 clones, more than 75% of them singletons, with 3.9% in the top ten. The sequenced material came from peripheral blood. The sequence derives from a man between 60 and 75 years old with acute or convalescent COVID-19.

CDR3 sequence: CSVEGAFYEQYF. CDR3 nucleotides: TGCAGCGTTGAAGGCGCCTTCTACGAGCAGTACTTC. The gene calls are TRBV29-1 and TRBJ2-7; D is undetermined. Germline loops: CDR1 SQVTM, CDR2 ANQGSEA. Trimming stripped 1 base from V and 3 bases from J, with 7 bases between. The CDR3 covers 12 residues.